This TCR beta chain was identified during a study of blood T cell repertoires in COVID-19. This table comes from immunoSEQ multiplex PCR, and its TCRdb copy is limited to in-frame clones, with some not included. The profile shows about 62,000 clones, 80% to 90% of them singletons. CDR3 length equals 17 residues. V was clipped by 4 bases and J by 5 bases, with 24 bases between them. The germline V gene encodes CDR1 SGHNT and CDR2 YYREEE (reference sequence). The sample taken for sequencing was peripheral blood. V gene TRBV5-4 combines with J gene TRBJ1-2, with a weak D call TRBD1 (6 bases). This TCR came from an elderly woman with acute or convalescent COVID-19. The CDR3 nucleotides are TGTGCCAGCAGCCACATAACCCAAATACAGGGTAGATATGGCTACACCTTC. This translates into CASSHITQIQGRYGYTF.